One and the same sample provided the 11 T cell receptor beta chains below, sequenced in a study of T-cell reconstitution after alpha-beta-depleted transplantation in children. Findings and limits, study-wide: Newly made T cells mostly supplied T-cell counts and diversity one year after transplant.

Their antigens are not known. Unique molecular identifiers were incorporated when the TCRbeta library was constructed. TCRdb recomputed calls from the PCR reads with MiXCR, one row per CDR3 protein. The profile shows 250,000 to 300,000 distinct CDR3 sequences, 7.5% to 9% of them singletons. The material was peripheral blood, obtained 360 days after TCRalphabeta/CD19-depleted stem cell transplant. The origin of the receptors is a female patient between 2 and 10 years old who had a stem cell transplant for Fanconi anemia, so the T cells may come from the graft donor.

The chain employs TRBV11-2 and TRBJ1-3; D is unclear. Germline assignment: CDR1 SGHAT and CDR2 FQNNGV. Trimming cost V 2 bases and J 4 bases, with 12 bases left between them. The CDR3 runs 15 residues. The CDR3, as DNA: TGTGCCAGCAGCTTAAAAATGAGTACGGGAAACACCATATATTTT. Its protein product is CASSLKMSTGNTIYF.

This clonotype appeared a few times. V and J are TRBV19 and TRBJ2-5; D call uncertain. Looked up from germline, CDR1 is LNHDA and CDR2 is SQIVND (reference sequence). The CDR3 consists of 12 residues. V lost 1 base and J 7 bases, leaving 7 bases between the germline ends. CDR3 sequence: CASSIGGTTQYF. The CDR3 region has the DNA TGTGCCAGTAGTATAGGTGGAACGACCCAGTACTTC.

In this sample, this clonotype turned up many times. The genes are TRBV15 and TRBJ1-6; possible D gene TRBD1, 6 bases. This CDR3 has 15 amino acids. With 0 bases removed from V and 7 bases from J, the gap between germline ends came to 10 bases. Germline V gives CDR1 LNHNV, CDR2 YYDKDF (reference sequence). The CDR3 DNA reads as TGTGCCACCAGCAGAGATGGGGACAACAATTCACCCCTCCACTTT. This gives the protein CATSRDGDNNSPLHF.

This chain links TRBV27 with TRBJ1-1; D not resolved. Germline CDR1 and CDR2: MNHEY and SMNVEV (reference sequence). The CDR3 has 13 residues. Trimming left V 5 bases short and J 3 bases short, with 10 bases between. CDR3 residues: CASSEVGDTEAFF. CDR3 coding DNA: TGTGCCAGCAGTGAAGTCGGGGACACTGAAGCTTTCTTT.

The chain joins TRBV14 to TRBJ2-6, with a tentative D call TRBD2 (6 bases). Germline V CDR1 and CDR2: SGHDN, FVKESK. This CDR3 is built from 19 residues. V lost 4 bases and J lost 2, with 21 bases in between. CDR3 sequence (DNA): TGTGCCAGCAGCCGGAACTTGGGACTTCTGGAGCCTGGGGCCAACGTCCTGACTTTC. Translation: CASSRNLGLLEPGANVLTF.

This clonotype was seen a handful of times. This chain links TRBV6-1 with TRBJ2-1, with 10 bases identical to TRBD1. CDR3 length equals 18 residues. V was clipped by 5 bases and J by 0 bases; unmatched bases: 10. The germline CDR1 and CDR2 sequences are MNHNS and SASEGT. The CDR3 spells CASSPPAGQGSSYNEQFF. The CDR3 bases are TGTGCCAGCAGTCCTCCTGCGGGACAGGGGAGCTCCTACAATGAGCAGTTCTTC.

In the case of this clonotype: A read error may be the cause here, since a much bigger clone is one base away. The chain has TRBV5-5 and TRBJ1-1; tentative D call: TRBD1 (6 bases). The CDR3 spans 14 residues. Germline CDR1 and CDR2: SGHKS and YYEKEE (reference sequence). Trimming removed 4 bases at V and 0 bases at J, with 10 bases between. The CDR3 DNA reads TGTGCCAGCAGCCCCGGGGGCCTGAACACTGAAGCTTTCTTT. Protein: CASSPGGLNTEAFF.

This clonotype was counted at least ten times. This rearrangement joins TRBV6-2 or TRBV6-3 to TRBJ2-7; a weak D match, TRBD2 (6 bases). The CDR3 is made up of 16 amino acids. V gave up 0 bases and J gave up 1 base, with 13 bases separating them. Germline CDR1 MNHEY, CDR2 SVGEGT. CDR3 in DNA: TGTGCCAGCAGTTACTCATTTAGCGGCCAATCCTACGAGCAGTACTTC. Amino acid sequence: CASSYSFSGQSYEQYF.

The chain combines TRBV2 with TRBJ2-7; the D is unclear. Per the germline V gene, CDR1 is SNHLY and CDR2 is FYNNEI. This CDR3 has 12 amino acids. V shed 1 base and J shed 2 bases, with 3 bases lying between them. This chain's CDR3 is CASSEGTYEQYF. CDR3 nucleotide sequence: TGTGCCAGCAGTGAAGGCACCTACGAGCAGTACTTC.

The V gene is TRBV6-5, the J gene TRBJ2-1; D is possibly TRBD2 (5 bases). Trimming removed 4 bases from V and 6 bases from J, with 19 bases in between. Germline V gives CDR1 MNHEY, CDR2 SVGAGI. CDR3 length: 16 amino acids. DNA for the CDR3: TGTGCCAGCAGTTCCACGGGCCTTAGCGCCGGCAATGAGCAGTTCTTC. It codes for CASSSTGLSAGNEQFF.

There are many counts of this clonotype. The chain is built from TRBV10-1 and TRBJ2-5, with no clear D. Deletions cut 0 bases from V and 2 bases from J, with 13 bases between. The germline gives CDR1 WNHNN, CDR2 SYGVQD (reference sequence). This CDR3 comprises 16 residues. The CDR3 region is CASSESKVDEQETQYF. CDR3 nucleotides: TGCGCCAGCAGTGAGTCGAAGGTAGATGAGCAAGAGACCCAGTACTTC.